This record looks at one T cell receptor beta chain sequence and its context. Its matching antigen is unknown. The data were taken from a study of identical twins. Study-wide results and caveats: Donors were not followed over many years; analysis was cross-sectional.

TCRdb re-analysed the 5' RACE reads in MiXCR, keeping a single row per CDR3 protein. Of about 720,000 distinct CDR3 sequences listed, approximately 9% are singletons. Germline V gene sequence: CDR1 SEHNR, CDR2 FQNEAQ (reference sequence). This CDR3 spans 16 amino acids. V was cut by 6 bases and J by 2 bases, with 18 bases left in between. Another study also made use of these data, one on yellow fever vaccine responses in identical twins.

The sequenced sample consisted of PBMCs. This TCR was recovered from a young woman in good health. The chain uses TRBV7-9 and TRBJ2-3; D is possibly TRBD1 or TRBD2 (6 bases each). The CDR3 region has the DNA TGTGCCAGCAGTCACCCCGGGGGCTCACCCACAGATACGCAGTATTTT. It specifies CASSHPGGSPTDTQYF. The full variable domain, completed using reference TRBV7-9 and TRBJ2-3, is DTGVSQNPRHKITKRGQNVTFRCDPISEHNRLYWYRQTLGQGPEFLTYFQNEAQLEKSRLLSDRFSAERPKGSFSTLEIQRTEQGDSAMYLCASSHPGGSPTDTQYFGPGTRLTVL.